This is a list of T cell receptor beta chains from one sample in a study of T cells in Graves' hyperthyroidism and ophthalmopathy. TCRdb re-called the multiplex PCR reads with MiXCR, one entry per CDR3 protein. The sample records about 280,000 distinct CDR3 sequences, around a quarter being singletons. Source material: blood. The receptors stem from a man between 35 and 55 years old with Graves' hyperthyroidism that later progressed to Graves' ophthalmopathy. Each CDR3 is given with its conserved first and last residue.

cdr3_aa j_call v_call
CASSAGVSATGELFF TRBJ2-2 TRBV9
CASSLERGAGAFF TRBJ1-1 TRBV7-2
CSAKGWGDTEAFF TRBJ1-1 TRBV20-1
CASSPRGELFF TRBJ2-2 TRBV28
CASSSQGTQDWGTEAFF TRBJ1-1 TRBV6-2/TRBV6-3
CASSSGRGEYNEQFF TRBJ2-1 TRBV2
CASRERGAHSYEQYF TRBJ2-7 TRBV28
CASSDGYVNPAFF TRBJ1-1 TRBV6-1
CASTPRRLAGGQWTGELFF TRBJ2-2 TRBV6-2/TRBV6-3
CASRGAPGAIFDEQYF TRBJ2-7 TRBV6-2/TRBV6-3
CASSAGGKAYEQYF TRBJ2-7 TRBV6-1
CASSILGGLAKNIQYF TRBJ2-4 TRBV19
CASRGLETQYF TRBJ2-5 TRBV19
CASSLEWGNTGELFF TRBJ2-2 TRBV5-1
CATSDSLIAGPNTGELFF TRBJ2-2 TRBV24-1
CASSSTQGPNQPQHF TRBJ1-5 TRBV28
CASSETSLSYEQYF TRBJ2-7 TRBV5-1
CAWSLNVNQPQHF TRBJ1-5 TRBV30
CASKRLRTGGNTIYF TRBJ1-3 TRBV28
CASSQDAGGYEQYF TRBJ2-7 TRBV4-1
CASRGRAYEQYF TRBJ2-7 TRBV6-5
CSARDSMASGSWETQYF TRBJ2-5 TRBV20-1
CASSYPTGGADTGELFF TRBJ2-2 TRBV6-5
CATRAQGDGELFF TRBJ2-2 TRBV24-1
CATSDGHFYEQYF TRBJ2-7 TRBV24-1
CASSLTAGLSGANVLTF TRBJ2-6 TRBV7-6
CASTRVSNQPQHF TRBJ1-5 TRBV6-1
CASSSEPGADTGELFF TRBJ2-2 TRBV6-5
CASSDGATGGYGYTF TRBJ1-2 TRBV2
CASLTGEGRFPDTQYF TRBJ2-3 TRBV12-3/TRBV12-4
CASSPPSGPYEQYF TRBJ2-7 TRBV18
CASSYGEGDGYTF TRBJ1-2 TRBV6-5
CASSPPNQDSSYEQYF TRBJ2-7 TRBV18
CASRQIWTGRTEAFF TRBJ1-1 TRBV28
CASSFPRLTEAFF TRBJ1-1 TRBV7-2
CASSSAGPPLVQYF TRBJ2-7 TRBV7-2
CASSLAGTDSYEQYF TRBJ2-7 TRBV5-1